The TCR beta chain under discussion was sequenced for a study of T cell changes during pregnancy in multiple sclerosis. The CDR3 has 13 amino acids. Trimming took off 1 base at V and 7 bases at J, with 8 bases between the two ends. Germline V gives CDR1 SSHAT, CDR2 FNYEAQ (reference sequence). The repertoire was sequenced with immunoSEQ multiplex PCR; TCRdb's copy has only in-frame clones and lacks some. The sample shows 91,000 or so clones, almost 95% of them seen only once. The sequencing here drew on peripheral blood, taken after pregnancy. The gene calls are TRBV7-7 and TRBJ2-1; unclear D gene. The source is a female donor with multiple sclerosis, enrolled in a pregnancy study. The CDR3 reads CASSLDSNNEQFF. The CDR3, as DNA: TGTGCCAGCAGCTTAGACTCCAATAATGAGCAGTTCTTC.